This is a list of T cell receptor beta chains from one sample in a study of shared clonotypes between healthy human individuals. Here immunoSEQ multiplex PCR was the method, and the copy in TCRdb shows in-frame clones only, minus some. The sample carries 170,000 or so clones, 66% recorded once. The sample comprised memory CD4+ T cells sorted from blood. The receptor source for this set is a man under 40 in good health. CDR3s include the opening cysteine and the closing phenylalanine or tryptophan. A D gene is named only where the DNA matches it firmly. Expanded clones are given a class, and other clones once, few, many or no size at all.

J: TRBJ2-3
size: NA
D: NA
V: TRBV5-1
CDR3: CASSPGDTYTDTQYF
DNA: TGCGCCAGCAGCCCTGGGGACACCTACACAGATACGCAGTATTTT

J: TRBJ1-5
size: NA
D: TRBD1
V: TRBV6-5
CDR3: CASRDREFNQPQHF
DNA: TGTGCCAGCAGGGACAGGGAATTTAATCAGCCCCAGCATTTT

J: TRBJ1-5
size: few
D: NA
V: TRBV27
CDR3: CASRGSNQPQHF
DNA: TGTGCCAGCAGGGGTAGCAATCAGCCCCAGCATTTT

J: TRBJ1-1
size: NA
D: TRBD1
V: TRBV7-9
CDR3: CASSLAWTGSEAFF
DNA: TGTGCCAGCAGCTTAGCGTGGACAGGGAGTGAAGCTTTCTTT

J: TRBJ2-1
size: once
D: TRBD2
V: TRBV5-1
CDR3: CASSPGLAGVGEQFF
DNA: TGCGCCAGCAGCCCAGGACTAGCGGGAGTTGGCGAGCAGTTCTTC

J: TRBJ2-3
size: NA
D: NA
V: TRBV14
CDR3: CASSQPSWKGTTDTQYF
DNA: TGTGCCAGCAGCCAACCCTCATGGAAAGGGACCACAGATACGCAGTATTTT

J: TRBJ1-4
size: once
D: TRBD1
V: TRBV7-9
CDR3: CASREQGGNEKLFF
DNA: TGTGCCAGCAGGGAACAGGGGGGAAATGAAAAACTGTTTTTT

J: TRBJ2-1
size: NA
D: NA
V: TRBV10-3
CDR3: CAIRRDLSSYNEQFF
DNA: TGTGCCATCAGACGGGACTTAAGCTCCTACAATGAGCAGTTCTTC

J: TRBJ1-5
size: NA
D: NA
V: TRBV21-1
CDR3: CASSPHLTDNQPQHF
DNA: TGTGCCAGCAGCCCCCACCTGACAGATAATCAGCCCCAGCATTTT

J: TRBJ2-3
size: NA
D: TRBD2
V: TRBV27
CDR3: CASWIAGAIDTQYF
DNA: TGTGCCAGCTGGATAGCGGGAGCTATAGATACGCAGTATTTT

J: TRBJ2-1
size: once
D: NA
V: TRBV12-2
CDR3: CARREEGGTSGMYEQFF
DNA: TGTGCAAGACGGGAAGAGGGCGGGACTAGCGGGATGTATGAGCAGTTCTTC

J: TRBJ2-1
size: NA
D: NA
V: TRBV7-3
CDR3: CASSPMGLGNEQFF
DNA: TGTGCCAGCAGCCCAATGGGATTGGGGAATGAGCAGTTCTTC

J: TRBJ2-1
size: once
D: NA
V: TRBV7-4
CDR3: CASSLALAGSYNEQFF
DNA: TGTGCCAGCAGCTTAGCGCTAGCCGGCTCCTACAATGAGCAGTTCTTC

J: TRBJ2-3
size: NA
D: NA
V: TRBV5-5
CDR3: CASSPVIGTDTQYF
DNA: TGTGCCAGCAGTCCTGTTATAGGAACAGATACGCAGTATTTT

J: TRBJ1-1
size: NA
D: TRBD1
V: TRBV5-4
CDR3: CASSLPGQGAEAFF
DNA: TGTGCCAGCAGCTTGCCGGGACAGGGGGCTGAAGCTTTCTTT

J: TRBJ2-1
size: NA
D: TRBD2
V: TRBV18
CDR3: CASSPPSSGKYNEQFF
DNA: TGTGCCAGCTCACCACCCTCTAGCGGGAAGTACAATGAGCAGTTCTTC

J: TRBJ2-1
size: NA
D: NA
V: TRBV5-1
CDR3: CASSPPLDSYNEQFF
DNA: TGCGCCAGCAGCCCCCCCCTCGACAGTTACAATGAGCAGTTCTTC

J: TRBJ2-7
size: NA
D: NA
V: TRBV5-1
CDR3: CASSIRDIPYEQYF
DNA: TGCGCCAGCAGCATCCGGGACATACCTTACGAGCAGTACTTC

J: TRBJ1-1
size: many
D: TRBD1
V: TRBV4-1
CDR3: CASSLSPTGVEAFF
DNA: TGCGCCAGCAGCCTCTCGCCAACAGGGGTTGAAGCTTTCTTT

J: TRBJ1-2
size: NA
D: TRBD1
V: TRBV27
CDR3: CASSLGRGYYGYTF
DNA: TGTGCCAGCAGTTTGGGCAGGGGGTACTATGGCTACACCTTC

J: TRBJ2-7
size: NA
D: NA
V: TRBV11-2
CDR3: CASNPVGTLGEQYF
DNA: TGTGCCAGCAACCCCGTGGGCACCTTGGGCGAGCAGTACTTC

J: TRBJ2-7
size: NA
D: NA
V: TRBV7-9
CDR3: CASRGPVSYEQYF
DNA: TGTGCCAGCAGAGGCCCAGTATCTTACGAGCAGTACTTC

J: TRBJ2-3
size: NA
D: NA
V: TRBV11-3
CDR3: CASSVRTDTQYF
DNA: TGTGCCAGCAGCGTTCGCACAGATACGCAGTATTTT

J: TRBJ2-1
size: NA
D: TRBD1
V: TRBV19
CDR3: CASSIGTGIFNEQFF
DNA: TGTGCCAGTAGCATAGGGACAGGGATCTTTAATGAGCAGTTCTTC

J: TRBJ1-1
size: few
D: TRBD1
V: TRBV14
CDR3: CASSLRTGRNTEAFF
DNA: TGTGCCAGCAGCCTACGGACAGGGAGGAACACTGAAGCTTTCTTT

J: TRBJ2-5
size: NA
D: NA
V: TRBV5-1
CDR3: CASSRSTGRQETQYF
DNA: TGCGCCAGCAGCCGGTCAACGGGTAGGCAAGAGACCCAGTACTTC

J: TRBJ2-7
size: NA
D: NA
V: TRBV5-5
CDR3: CASSLLGPYEQYF
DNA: TGTGCCAGCAGCTTGTTGGGTCCCTACGAGCAGTACTTC

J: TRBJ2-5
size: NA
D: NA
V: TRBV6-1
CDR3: CASSDLAGWRQETQYF
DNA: TGTGCCAGCAGTGATCTCGCAGGGTGGAGGCAAGAGACCCAGTACTTC

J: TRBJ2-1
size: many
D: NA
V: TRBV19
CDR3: CASSIGYSSSYNEQFF
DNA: TGTGCCAGTAGTATCGGCTATTCTAGCTCCTACAATGAGCAGTTCTTC

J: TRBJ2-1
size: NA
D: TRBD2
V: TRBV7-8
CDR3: CASSSQAGGSYNEQFF
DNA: TGTGCCAGCAGCTCCCAAGCGGGAGGCTCCTACAATGAGCAGTTCTTC

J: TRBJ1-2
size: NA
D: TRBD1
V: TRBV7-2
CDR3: CASSLGGQGPYGYTF
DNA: TGTGCCAGCAGCTTAGGCGGACAGGGCCCTTATGGCTACACCTTC

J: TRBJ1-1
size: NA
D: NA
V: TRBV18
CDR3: CASSPDTMSTEAFF
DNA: TGTGCCAGCTCACCCGACACTATGTCCACTGAAGCTTTCTTT

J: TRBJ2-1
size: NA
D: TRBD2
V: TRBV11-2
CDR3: CASSSRPGLAEGEQFF
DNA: TGTGCCAGCAGCTCCAGACCGGGACTAGCGGAGGGTGAGCAGTTCTTC

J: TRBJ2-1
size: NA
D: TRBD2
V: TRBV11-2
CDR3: CASNRQAGRSYNEQFF
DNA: TGTGCCAGCAACAGACAAGCGGGACGCTCCTACAATGAGCAGTTCTTC

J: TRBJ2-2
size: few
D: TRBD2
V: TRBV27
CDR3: CASSPQLAGVAGELFF
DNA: TGTGCCAGCAGTCCCCAACTAGCGGGAGTCGCCGGGGAGCTGTTTTTT

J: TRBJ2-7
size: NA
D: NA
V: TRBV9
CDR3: CASSVGPRGYEQYF
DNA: TGTGCCAGCAGCGTAGGTCCTAGGGGCTACGAGCAGTACTTC

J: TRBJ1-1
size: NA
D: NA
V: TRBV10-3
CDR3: CAISGPGRTEAFF
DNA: TGTGCCATCAGTGGGCCCGGGAGGACTGAAGCTTTCTTT

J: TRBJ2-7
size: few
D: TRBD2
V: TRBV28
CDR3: CASSLRGLATEF
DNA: TGTGCCAGCAGTTTAAGGGGACTAGCGACTGAGTTC

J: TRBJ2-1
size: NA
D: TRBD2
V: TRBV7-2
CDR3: CAGERDRYNEQFF
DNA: TGTGCCGGGGAGCGGGACCGCTACAATGAGCAGTTCTTC

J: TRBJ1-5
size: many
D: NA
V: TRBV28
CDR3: CASRIDRLYQPQHF
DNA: TGTGCCAGCAGGATAGACAGACTTTATCAGCCCCAGCATTTT

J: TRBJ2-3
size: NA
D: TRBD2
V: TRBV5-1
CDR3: CASRLLGRADTQYF
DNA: TGCGCCAGCAGATTATTGGGGAGGGCAGATACGCAGTATTTT

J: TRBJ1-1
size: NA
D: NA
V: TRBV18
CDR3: CASSPQETVTEAFF
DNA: TGTGCCAGCTCACCACAAGAGACAGTCACTGAAGCTTTCTTT

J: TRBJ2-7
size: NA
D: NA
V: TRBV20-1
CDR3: CSAERGEQYF
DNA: TGCAGTGCTGAGAGAGGCGAGCAGTACTTC

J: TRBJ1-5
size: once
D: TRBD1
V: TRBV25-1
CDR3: CASIGQGYNQPQHF
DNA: TGTGCCAGCATTGGACAGGGGTACAATCAGCCCCAGCATTTT

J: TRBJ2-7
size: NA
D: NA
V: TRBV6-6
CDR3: CASSLGFGSYEQYF
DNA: TGTGCCAGCAGCCTAGGGTTCGGGTCCTACGAGCAGTACTTC

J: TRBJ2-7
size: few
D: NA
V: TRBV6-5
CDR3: CASSYSFVSTYEQYF
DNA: TGTGCCAGCAGTTACTCTTTTGTTTCTACCTACGAGCAGTACTTC

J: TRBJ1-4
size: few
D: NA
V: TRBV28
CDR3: CASSERKDEKLFF
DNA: TGTGCCAGCAGTGAGAGAAAGGATGAAAAACTGTTTTTT

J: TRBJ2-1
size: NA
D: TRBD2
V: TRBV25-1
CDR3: CASSDVKGLGREINEQFF
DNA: TGTGCCAGCAGTGACGTGAAGGGGTTGGGGAGGGAGATCAATGAGCAGTTCTTC

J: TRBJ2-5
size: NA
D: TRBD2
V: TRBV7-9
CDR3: CASSLRAGLKETQYF
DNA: TGTGCCAGCAGCTTAAGAGCGGGACTAAAAGAGACCCAGTACTTC

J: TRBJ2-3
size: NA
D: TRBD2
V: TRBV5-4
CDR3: CALMGRERSDTQYF
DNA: TGTGCCCTCATGGGGAGGGAGAGGTCGGATACGCAGTATTTT

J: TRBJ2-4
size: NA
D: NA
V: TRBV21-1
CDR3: CASSKVRGYVAKNIQYF
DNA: TGTGCCAGCAGCAAAGTCCGGGGGTATGTAGCCAAAAACATTCAGTACTTC

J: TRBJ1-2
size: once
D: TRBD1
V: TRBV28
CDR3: CASSLLGGGQNYGYTF
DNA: TGTGCCAGCAGTTTGTTGGGTGGGGGACAGAACTATGGCTACACCTTC